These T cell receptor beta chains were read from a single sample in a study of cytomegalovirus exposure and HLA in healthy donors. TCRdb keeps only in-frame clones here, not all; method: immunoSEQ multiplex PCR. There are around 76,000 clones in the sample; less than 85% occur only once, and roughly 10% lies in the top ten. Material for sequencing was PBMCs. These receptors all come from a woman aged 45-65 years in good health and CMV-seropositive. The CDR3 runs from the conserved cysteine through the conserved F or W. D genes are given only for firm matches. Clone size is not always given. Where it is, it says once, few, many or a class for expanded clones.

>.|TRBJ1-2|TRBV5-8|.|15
CASSLAGLTPDGYTF
TGTGCCAGCAGCCTAGCGGGGCTTACACCTGATGGCTACACCTTC
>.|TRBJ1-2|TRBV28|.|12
CASSLDRFGYTF
TGTGCCAGCAGTTTAGACAGGTTTGGCTACACCTTC
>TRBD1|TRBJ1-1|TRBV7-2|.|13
CASSRQGNTEAFF
TGTGCCAGCAGCAGACAGGGGAACACTGAAGCTTTCTTT
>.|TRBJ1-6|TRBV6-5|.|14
CASKLGLHNSPLHF
TGTGCCAGCAAACTGGGACTTCATAATTCACCCCTCCACTTT
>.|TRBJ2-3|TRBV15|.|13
CATSRQAADTQYF
TGTGCCACCAGCAGACAGGCCGCAGATACGCAGTATTTT
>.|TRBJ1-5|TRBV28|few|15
CASSPAQGFNQPQHF
TGTGCCAGCAGTCCGGCGCAGGGGTTCAATCAGCCCCAGCATTTT
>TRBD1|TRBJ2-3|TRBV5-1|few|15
CASSHRDRETDTQYF
TGCGCCAGCAGCCACCGGGACAGGGAGACAGATACGCAGTATTTT
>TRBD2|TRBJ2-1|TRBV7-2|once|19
CASSLEGLAGGPGRNEQFF
TGTGCCAGCAGCTTAGAGGGACTAGCGGGAGGGCCAGGGAGGAATGAGCAGTTCTTC
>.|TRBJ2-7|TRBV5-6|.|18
CASSLSRRAWGESYEQYF
TGTGCCAGCAGCTTGTCTCGGCGGGCGTGGGGGGAATCCTACGAGCAGTACTTC
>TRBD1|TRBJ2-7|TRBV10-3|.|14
CAISESGTDYEQYF
TGTGCCATCAGTGAATCCGGGACAGACTACGAGCAGTACTTC
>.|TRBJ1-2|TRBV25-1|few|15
CASSGMGKGVYGYTF
TGTGCCAGCAGTGGCATGGGGAAGGGGGTCTATGGCTACACCTTC
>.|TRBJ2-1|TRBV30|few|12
CAWSITSNEQFF
TGTGCCTGGAGTATAACTAGTAATGAGCAGTTCTTC
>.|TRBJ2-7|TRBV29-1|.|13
CSVEGPNPYEQYF
TGCAGCGTTGAGGGCCCTAACCCCTACGAGCAGTACTTC
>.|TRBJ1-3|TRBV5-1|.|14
CASSLESSGNTIYF
TGCGCCAGCAGCTTGGAGAGCTCTGGAAACACCATATATTTT
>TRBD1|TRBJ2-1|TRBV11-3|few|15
CASSLEGTEYNEQFF
TGTGCCAGCAGCTTAGAAGGGACAGAGTACAATGAGCAGTTCTTC
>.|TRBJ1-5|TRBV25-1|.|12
CATSSGYQPQHF
TGTGCCACTTCTTCAGGGTATCAGCCCCAGCATTTT
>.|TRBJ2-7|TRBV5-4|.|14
CASSLDNGWYEQYF
TGTGCCAGCAGCTTAGACAACGGTTGGTACGAGCAGTACTTC
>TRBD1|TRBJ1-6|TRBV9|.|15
CASSVGQGALSPLHF
TGTGCCAGCAGCGTAGGACAGGGGGCGCTTTCACCCCTCCACTTT
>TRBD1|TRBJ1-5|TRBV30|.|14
CAWSVSQGNQPQHF
TGTGCCTGGAGTGTCTCACAGGGGAATCAGCCCCAGCATTTT
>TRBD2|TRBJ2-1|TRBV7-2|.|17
CASSLAQTGGSYNEQFF
TGTGCCAGCAGCTTAGCCCAAACGGGGGGGAGCTACAATGAGCAGTTCTTC
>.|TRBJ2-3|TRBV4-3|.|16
CASSQAAPGGGDTQYF
TGCGCCAGCAGCCAAGCCGCCCCGGGTGGAGGAGATACGCAGTATTTT
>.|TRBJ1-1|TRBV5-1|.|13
CASSLQTNTEAFF
TGCGCCAGCAGCTTACAGACAAACACTGAAGCTTTCTTT
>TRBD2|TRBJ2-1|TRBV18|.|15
CASSPPAAGVDEQFF
TGTGCCAGCTCACCACCGGCCGCGGGAGTTGATGAGCAGTTCTTC
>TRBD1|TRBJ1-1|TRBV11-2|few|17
CASSLVGTGNTNTEAFF
TGTGCCAGCAGCTTAGTAGGGACAGGGAATACGAACACTGAAGCTTTCTTT
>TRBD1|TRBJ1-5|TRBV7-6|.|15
CASSVGTGGNQPQHF
TGTGCCAGCAGCGTAGGGACAGGGGGCAATCAGCCCCAGCATTTT
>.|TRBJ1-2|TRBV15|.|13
CATSREQGYGYTF
TGTGCCACCAGCAGAGAACAGGGCTATGGCTACACCTTC
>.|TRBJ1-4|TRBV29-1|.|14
CSVRLQGRVEKLFF
TGCAGCGTTCGCCTTCAGGGCAGGGTTGAAAAACTGTTTTTT
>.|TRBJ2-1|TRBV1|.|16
CTSSHRGLAGRNEQFF
TGCACCAGCAGCCACCGTGGACTAGCGGGCCGCAATGAGCAGTTCTTC
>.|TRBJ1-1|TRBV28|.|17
CASRGAEGVYPYLGAFF
TGTGCCAGCAGAGGAGCTGAGGGGGTTTATCCGTATTTGGGAGCTTTCTTT
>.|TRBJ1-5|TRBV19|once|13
CASNDRGNQPQHF
TGTGCCAGTAATGATAGGGGGAATCAGCCCCAGCATTTT
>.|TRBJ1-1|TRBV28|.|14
CASSPQGANTEAFF
TGTGCCAGCAGCCCCCAAGGGGCGAACACTGAAGCTTTCTTT
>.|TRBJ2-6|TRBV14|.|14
CASSSRSGANVLTF
TGTGCCAGCAGCTCCCGCTCTGGGGCCAACGTCCTGACTTTC
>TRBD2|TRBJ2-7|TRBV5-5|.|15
CASSSQWGGRYEQYF
TGTGCCAGCAGCTCCCAATGGGGGGGAAGGTACGAGCAGTACTTC
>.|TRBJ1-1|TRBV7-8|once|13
CASSWSGNTEAFF
TGTGCCAGCAGCTGGTCGGGGAACACTGAAGCTTTCTTT
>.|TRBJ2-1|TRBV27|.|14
CASSLSGSYNEQFF
TGTGCCAGCAGTTTATCCGGCTCCTACAATGAGCAGTTCTTC
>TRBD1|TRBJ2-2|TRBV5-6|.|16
CASSLLTGGNTGELFF
TGTGCCAGCAGCTTGCTGACAGGGGGTAACACCGGGGAGCTGTTTTTT
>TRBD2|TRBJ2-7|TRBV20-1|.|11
CSAQRGDEQYF
TGCAGTGCCCAGCGGGGCGACGAGCAGTACTTC
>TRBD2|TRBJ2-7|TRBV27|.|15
CASRTSGGAFYEQYF
TGTGCCAGCAGGACTAGCGGGGGAGCGTTCTACGAGCAGTACTTC
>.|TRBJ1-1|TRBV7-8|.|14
CASSLVAENTEAFF
TGTGCCAGCAGCTTAGTCGCGGAAAACACTGAAGCTTTCTTT
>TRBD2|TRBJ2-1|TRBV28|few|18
CASTWASGGAEPHNEQFF
TGTGCCAGCACTTGGGCTAGCGGGGGGGCTGAGCCCCACAATGAGCAGTTCTTC
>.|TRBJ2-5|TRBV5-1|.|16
CASSLQPPGLKETQYF
TGCGCCAGCAGCTTGCAACCTCCGGGACTCAAGGAGACCCAGTACTTC
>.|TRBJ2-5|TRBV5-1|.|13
CASSFFSQETQYF
TGCGCCAGCAGCTTCTTCAGCCAAGAGACCCAGTACTTC
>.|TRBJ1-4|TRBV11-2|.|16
CASSFARAGNNEKLFF
TGTGCCAGCAGCTTCGCCCGGGCGGGGAATAATGAAAAACTGTTTTTT
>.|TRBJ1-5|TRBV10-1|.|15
CASRNRDNSNQPQHF
TGCGCCAGCAGAAACAGGGATAATAGCAATCAGCCCCAGCATTTT